A single sample gave rise to the 4 T cell receptor beta chains below, sequenced in a study of T cell repertoires in aging, cancer and after chemotherapy. Multiplex touch-down PCR with TRB-A/B primers amplified rearranged V-D-J TRB sequences. In TCRdb, the multiplex PCR reads were re-called with MiXCR into one record per CDR3 protein. The sample consists of 10,000 to 13,000 distinct CDR3 sequences, more than 20% of them appearing once. Amplification of TCR beta used genomic DNA extracted from peripheral blood. Sample: blood. The receptors stem from a human donor in good health.

This clonotype rates as medium-sized. V usage is TRBV6-1 and J usage is TRBJ1-2; perhaps TRBD1 as D (5 bases). Deletions cut 6 bases from V and 4 bases from J, with 12 bases between. Germline CDR1 reads MNHNS; CDR2 reads SASEGT. The CDR3 covers 13 residues. CDR3 DNA sequence: TGTGCCAGCAGCCGGGACGGAAGCTATGGCTACACCTTC. This translates into CASSRDGSYGYTF.

There are a few counts of this clonotype. V and J are TRBV6-2 or TRBV6-3 and TRBJ2-5; 8 bases map to TRBD2. Unmatched junction bases numbered 8, after V lost 0 bases and J lost 5 bases. Germline V gene lookup returns CDR1 MNHEY and CDR2 SVGEGT. There are 16 residues in the CDR3. CDR3 region: CASSYSPPGGAETQYF. The CDR3 coding sequence is TGTGCCAGCAGTTACTCCCCCCCCGGGGGGGCTGAGACCCAGTACTTC.

The CDR3: CASSPGGALGEFF. The CDR3 region has the DNA TGTGCCAGCAGCCCAGGGGGGGCCCTCGGGGAGTTCTTC. The chain links TRBV7-9 to TRBJ2-1, with D perhaps given as TRBD1 or TRBD2 (7 bases each). In germline, CDR1 is SEHNR, CDR2 FQNEAQ (reference sequence). The CDR3 contains 13 residues. Trimming took 5 bases from V and 14 from J, leaving 19 bases between them.

This clonotype was counted a few times. The chain uses TRBV6-1 and TRBJ2-3; D unresolved. The CDR3 is made up of 16 amino acids. Trimming pared 0 bases from V and 0 bases from J, leaving 10 bases between. Germline CDR1 reads MNHNS; CDR2 reads SASEGT. The CDR3 protein is CASSEAPRLSTDTQYF. The CDR3 DNA sequence: TGTGCCAGCAGTGAAGCCCCCAGGTTAAGCACAGATACGCAGTATTTT.